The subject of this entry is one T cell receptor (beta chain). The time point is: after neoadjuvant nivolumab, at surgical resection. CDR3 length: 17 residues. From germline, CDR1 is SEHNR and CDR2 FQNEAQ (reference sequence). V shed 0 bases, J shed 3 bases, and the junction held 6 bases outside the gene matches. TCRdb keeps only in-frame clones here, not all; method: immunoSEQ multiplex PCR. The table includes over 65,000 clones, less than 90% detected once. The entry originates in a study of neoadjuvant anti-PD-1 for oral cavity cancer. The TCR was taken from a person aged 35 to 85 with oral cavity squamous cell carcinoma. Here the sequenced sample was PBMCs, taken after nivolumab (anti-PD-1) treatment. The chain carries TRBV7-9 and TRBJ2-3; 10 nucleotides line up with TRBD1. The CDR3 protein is CASSLAQGTGVTDTQYF. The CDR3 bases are TGTGCCAGCAGCTTAGCGCAGGGGACAGGGGTTACAGATACGCAGTATTTT.